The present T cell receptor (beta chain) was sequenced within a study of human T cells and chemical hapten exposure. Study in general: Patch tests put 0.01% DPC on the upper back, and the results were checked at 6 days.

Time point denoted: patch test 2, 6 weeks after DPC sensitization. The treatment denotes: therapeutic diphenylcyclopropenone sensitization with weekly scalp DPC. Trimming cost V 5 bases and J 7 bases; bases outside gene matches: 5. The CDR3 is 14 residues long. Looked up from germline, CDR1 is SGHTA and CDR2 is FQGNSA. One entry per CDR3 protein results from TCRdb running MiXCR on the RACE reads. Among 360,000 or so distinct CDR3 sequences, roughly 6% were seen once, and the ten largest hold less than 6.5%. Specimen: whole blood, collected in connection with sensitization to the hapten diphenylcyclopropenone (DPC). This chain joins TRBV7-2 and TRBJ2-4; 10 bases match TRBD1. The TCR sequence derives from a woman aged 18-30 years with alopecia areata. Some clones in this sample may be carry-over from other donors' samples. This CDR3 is CASSMDRGVNIQYF. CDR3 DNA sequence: TGTGCCAGCAGCATGGACAGGGGGGTCAACATTCAGTACTTC.